The 26 T cell receptor beta chains in this list originate from one sample, sequenced in a study of T cells after yellow fever vaccination. TCRdb reprocessed the 5' RACE reads with MiXCR, giving one entry per CDR3 protein. This repertoire shows 150,000 to 200,000 distinct CDR3 sequences, approximately 10% found once; its top ten account for less than 40%. This specimen was CD8+ T cells sorted from PBMCs, taken 15 days after the yellow fever booster vaccination. The receptors come from a man aged 18 to 29 who received the YFV17D yellow fever vaccine.

The chain joins TRBV21-1 to TRBJ2-7; TRBD1 is the table's D call, not checked against the DNA. TRBV21-1 is a pseudogene. The CDR3 extends over 12 amino acids. Here the CDR3 DNA reads TGTGCCAGCAGCCCCCGGACCTACGAGCAGTACGTC. Protein product: CASSPRTYEQYV.

There are a few counts of this clonotype. The chain carries TRBV27 and TRBJ1-1, with 9 bases identical to TRBD1. This CDR3 has 15 residues. The V gene's germline CDR1 is MNHEY and CDR2 SMNVEV (reference sequence). V was pared by 6 bases and J by 3 bases, with 8 bases of the junction left unmatched. The CDR3 is CASSPLGTGYTEAFF. As DNA, the CDR3 is TGTGCCAGCAGCCCGCTCGGGACAGGGTACACTGAAGCTTTCTTT.

This clonotype was seen only a few times. The rearrangement links TRBV28 to TRBJ1-5; weak D call: TRBD1 (5 bases). The CDR3 is 16 residues long. Per the germline V gene, CDR1 is MDHEN and CDR2 is SYDVKM. V was shortened by 8 bases and J by 2 bases, with 19 bases between the two germline ends. The CDR3 DNA follows: TGTGCCAGCTCTTACACCCCAGGGTTAGGCAATCAGCCCCAGCATTTT. Protein: CASSYTPGLGNQPQHF.

In this sample, this clonotype turned up a few times. V gene TRBV9 combines with J gene TRBJ2-3, with D possibly matching TRBD2 (7 bases). From germline, CDR1 is SGDLS and CDR2 YYNGEE. CDR3 size: 17 residues. V lost 0 bases and J lost 2, with 16 bases in between. The DNA for the CDR3 is TGTGCCAGCAGCGTAGGGTCGGCGGGGGCTTCCACAGATACGCAGTATTTT. Protein product: CASSVGSAGASTDTQYF.

The chain is built from TRBV6-1 and TRBJ2-7, with TRBD1 identical over 9 bases. The germline CDR1 and CDR2 sequences are MNHNS and SASEGT. J gave up 3 bases and V 5 bases, and 8 bases lay outside the gene matches. CDR3 length: 15 residues. As DNA, the CDR3 is TGTGCCAGCAGTTCTAGGACAGGGGTAATCTACGAGCAGTACTTC. It is translated as CASSSRTGVIYEQYF.

V usage is TRBV7-7 and J usage is TRBJ2-3; tentatively, D is TRBD1 (6 bases). The CDR3 sequence is 14 residues long. Germline CDR1 and CDR2: SSHAT and FNYEAQ (reference sequence). Trimming removed 0 bases at V and 4 bases at J, with 8 bases between. The DNA for the CDR3 is TGTGCCAGCAGCTTAGCGGGGGCCCCAGATACGCAGTATTTT. Translating gives CASSLAGAPDTQYF.

This clonotype was counted only a few times. V and J are TRBV2 and TRBJ2-3; the match to TRBD1 covers 8 bases. J gave up 2 bases and V 7 bases, and 17 bases lay outside the gene matches. CDR3 length equals 18 residues. Germline V lookup: CDR1 SNHLY, CDR2 FYNNEI. CDR3 DNA sequence: TGTGCCAGCATGGGAAAGTATCGAGACAGGGGCGACACAGATACGCAGTATTTT. This gives the protein CASMGKYRDRGDTDTQYF. Full variable domain (remainder filled in from reference TRBV2 and TRBJ2-3): EPEVTQTPSHQVTQMGQEVILRCVPISNHLYFYWYRQILGQKVEFLVSFYNNEISEKSEIFDDQFSVERPDGSNFTLKIRSTKLEDSAMYFCASMGKYRDRGDTDTQYFGPGTRLTVL.

V gene TRBV6-2 or TRBV6-3 combines with J gene TRBJ1-5; D is uncertain. CDR1 and CDR2 from the germline V gene are MNHEY and SVGEGT. The CDR3 length is 13 residues. V lost 8 bases and J lost 1, with 9 bases in between. The CDR3 DNA follows: TGTGCCAGCCGGGAGGACAGCAATCAGCCCCAGCATTTT. This gives the protein CASREDSNQPQHF.

This clonotype was seen a few times. This sequence joins TRBV7-8 and TRBJ1-5; tentatively, D is TRBD1 (5 bases). V lost 5 bases and J 5 bases, leaving 16 bases between the germline ends. Germline V gene lookup returns CDR1 SGHVS and CDR2 FQNEAQ. There are 15 residues in the CDR3. The CDR3: CASSGGAGRDQPQHF. Here the CDR3 DNA reads TGTGCCAGCAGCGGGGGAGCAGGGCGCGATCAGCCCCAGCATTTT.

There are a few counts of this clonotype. CDR3: CASSSSSTEAFF. DNA for the CDR3: TGTGCCAGCAGTTCATCGAGTACTGAAGCTTTCTTT. The chain uses TRBV12-3 or TRBV12-4 and TRBJ1-1; the D is unclear. The CDR3 runs 12 residues. Trimming took off 4 bases at V and 5 bases at J, with 8 bases between the two ends.

In this sample, this clonotype turned up a few times. The V call is TRBV6-1, the J call TRBJ2-1; 9 nucleotides match TRBD1. This CDR3 is 16 amino acids long. CDR1 is MNHNS and CDR2 is SASEGT in the germline V gene. The trim removed 5 bases at V and 2 bases at J, leaving 7 bases unmatched. CDR3 protein: CASSKNRGPPYNEQFF. The CDR3 DNA reads as TGTGCCAGCAGTAAAAACAGGGGGCCCCCCTACAATGAGCAGTTCTTC.

This clonotype has a count of ten or more. This chain connects TRBV10-3 to TRBJ2-5, with D hard to call. Between the trimmed V and J ends, which lost 3 bases and 2 bases, there was a span of 13 bases. Germline CDR1 ENHRY, CDR2 SYGVKD. There are 15 residues in the CDR3. As DNA, the CDR3 is TGTGCCATCAGTGACCGTGGACGTTATCAAGAGACCCAGTACTTC. Translating it yields CAISDRGRYQETQYF.

The chain uses TRBV4-3 and TRBJ2-3; TRBD1 matches at 9 bases. Germline-derived CDR1 and CDR2 are LGHNA and YSLEER. The CDR3 sequence is 15 residues long. With V trimmed by 2 bases and J by 4 bases, 4 bases remained unmatched. The CDR3: CASSQLTGGADTQYF. CDR3 coding DNA: TGCGCCAGCAGCCAACTCACAGGGGGCGCAGATACGCAGTATTTT.

This clonotype was found a few times. V gene TRBV3-1 combines with J gene TRBJ1-1; no clear D gene. With 4 bases removed from V and 5 bases from J, the gap between germline ends came to 14 bases. The CDR3 consists of 14 residues. Per the germline V gene, CDR1 is LGHDT and CDR2 is YNNKEL (reference sequence). Here the CDR3 DNA reads TGTGCCAGCAGCCTCGTTGGATTGAGGACTGAAGCTTTCTTT. Translated: CASSLVGLRTEAFF.

This chain connects TRBV29-1 to TRBJ1-2; D is ambiguous. The CDR3 runs to 11 residues. CDR1 and CDR2 (germline): SQVTM, ANQGSEA. V was shortened by 2 bases and J by 6 bases, with 7 bases between the two germline ends. The CDR3 nucleotides read TGCAGCGTTGAAAAGGCCGATGGCTACACCTTC. Translated: CSVEKADGYTF. The whole variable domain, filled in from reference TRBV29-1 and TRBJ1-2, reads SAVISQKPSRDICQRGTSLTIQCQVDSQVTMMFWYRQQPGQSLTLIATANQGSEATYESGFVIDKFPISRPNLTFSTLTVSNMSPEDSSIYLCSVEKADGYTFGSGTRLTVV.

This clonotype was observed at least ten times. This chain joins TRBV7-2 and TRBJ2-5; 9 bases are shared with TRBD2. With 5 bases clipped from V and 1 base from J, the junction kept 5 bases outside the gene matches. The CDR3 totals 15 residues. Germline V gene sequence: CDR1 SGHTA, CDR2 FQGNSA. CDR3 in amino acids: CASSIGRGGQETQYF. CDR3 nucleotides: TGTGCCAGCAGCATCGGGCGGGGGGGCCAAGAGACCCAGTACTTC.

J is TRBJ1-3 and V is TRBV29-1, with D unclear. Germline CDR1 SQVTM, CDR2 ANQGSEA. V lost 6 bases, J lost 4 bases, and 10 bases lay in between. The CDR3 runs to 12 residues. The CDR3 region has the DNA TGCAGCGTGTCGGCGTCCGGAAACACCATATATTTT. Protein sequence: CSVSASGNTIYF.

This clonotype was counted at least ten times. The chain employs TRBV5-6 and TRBJ2-3; no reliable D call. The CDR3 runs to 14 residues. CDR1 is SGHDT, CDR2 YYEEEE, per germline. Between the trimmed V and J ends, which lost 2 bases and 2 bases, there was a span of 9 bases. The CDR3 DNA sequence: TGTGCCAGCAGCTTCCGGGTCCCCACAGATACGCAGTATTTT. Translating gives CASSFRVPTDTQYF.

In DNA form, the CDR3 reads TGTGCCATCAGTGAGGACAGCGGAATAAACAATGAGCAGTTCTTC. This gives the protein CAISEDSGINNEQFF. This chain links TRBV10-3 with TRBJ2-1; D may correspond to TRBD1 or TRBD2 (5 bases each). Germline V lookup: CDR1 ENHRY, CDR2 SYGVKD. Trimming cost V 2 bases and J 5 bases, with 13 bases left between them. The CDR3 is 15 residues long.

Only a few counts were recorded for this clonotype. The V call is TRBV7-9, the J call TRBJ1-2, with no clear D. Germline CDR1 SEHNR, CDR2 FQNEAQ (reference sequence). The ends were cut back, 5 bases at V and 6 bases at J, with 16 bases in the middle. The CDR3 contains 14 residues. The CDR3 spells CASSKMSERDGYTF. CDR3 bases: TGTGCCAGCAGCAAGATGAGCGAAAGGGATGGCTACACCTTC.

CDR3 residues: CASSMTSGGANTQYF. In nucleotides, the CDR3 is TGTGCCAGCAGCATGACTAGCGGGGGGGCGAATACGCAGTATTTT. The chain couples TRBV7-2 to TRBJ2-3, with 14 bases fitting TRBD2. The CDR3 spans 15 residues. The germline V gene encodes CDR1 SGHTA and CDR2 FQGNSA. V shed 5 bases and J 7 bases; nucleotides not matched to a gene: 5.

The chain carries TRBV4-3 and TRBJ1-2; D is perhaps TRBD1 (6 bases). CDR1 LGHNA and CDR2 YSLEER come from the germline V gene. The CDR3 spans 16 residues. The V gene lost 3 bases and the J gene lost 4 bases, with 18 bases spanning the gap. Written as DNA, the CDR3 is TGCGCCAGCAGCCACGGAACAGGGACTCTTTCCTATGGCTACACCTTC. This encodes CASSHGTGTLSYGYTF.

This clonotype was counted only a few times. The chain recombines TRBV4-3 with TRBJ2-5; D is undetermined. Germline loops: CDR1 LGHNA, CDR2 YSLEER. CDR3 size: 15 residues. With 0 bases removed from V and 0 bases from J, the gap between germline ends came to 8 bases. The CDR3 spells CASSQDGTYQETQYF. The CDR3 DNA follows: TGCGCCAGCAGCCAAGATGGAACGTACCAAGAGACCCAGTACTTC.

The chain links TRBV10-2 to TRBJ2-1; 7 nucleotides match TRBD1. V lost 7 bases, J lost 5 bases, and 2 bases stayed unmatched. Germline CDR1 reads WSHSY; CDR2 reads SAAADI. The CDR3 has 12 amino acids. CDR3 nucleotides: TGCGCCAGCAAGGGGACAGACAATGAGCAGTTCTTC. The encoded protein is CASKGTDNEQFF.

Ten or more counts support this clonotype. The J gene is TRBJ2-4, the V gene TRBV12-3 or TRBV12-4; D perhaps matches TRBD1 (5 bases). The CDR3 loop spans 14 amino acids. Trimming cost V 2 bases and J 8 bases, with 13 bases left between them. This CDR3 reads CASSLYVGQDIQYF. CDR3 coding DNA: TGTGCCAGCAGTTTATACGTGGGGCAAGACATTCAGTACTTC.

V is TRBV4-2 and J is TRBJ2-5, with D possibly matching TRBD2 (5 bases). Germline CDR1 and CDR2: LGHNA and YNFKEQ. The CDR3 length is 15 residues. The ends were cut back, 6 bases at V and 2 bases at J, with 16 bases in the middle. The CDR3 reads CASSFNLDLQETQYF. The CDR3 DNA sequence: TGTGCCAGCAGTTTCAACCTGGACTTACAAGAGACCCAGTACTTC.